This TCR beta chain was obtained from a study of blood T cell repertoires in COVID-19. Study background: There were acute and convalescent COVID-19 samples, and they came from the United States, Italy and Spain.

The germline gives CDR1 SNHLY, CDR2 FYNNEI. The CDR3 is 11 residues long. Unmatched junction bases numbered 6, after V lost 7 bases and J lost 11 bases. Source study methods: Reference gene primers were amplified, and this amplification served to estimate nucleated cell counts. Method: immunoSEQ multiplex PCR; TCRdb's copy keeps in-frame clones and lacks some. The DNA gave D and trimming, while V, J and clone size come from that table. The sample shows approximately 300,000 clones, around 92% of them seen only once. This clone has just one count. The clonotype comes from a man aged 18 to 29 who had recovered from COVID-19. The chain has TRBV2 and TRBJ1-1; 8 positions agree with TRBD1. Sequenced sample: peripheral blood. This chain's CDR3 is CASNTGGGAFF. CDR3 sequence (DNA): TGTGCCAGCAATACAGGGGGAGGTGCTTTCTTT. Complete variable domain (other parts from reference TRBV2 and TRBJ1-1): EPEVTQTPSHQVTQMGQEVILRCVPISNHLYFYWYRQILGQKVEFLVSFYNNEISEKSEIFDDQFSVERPDGSNFTLKIRSTKLEDSAMYFCASNTGGGAFFGQGTRLTVV.